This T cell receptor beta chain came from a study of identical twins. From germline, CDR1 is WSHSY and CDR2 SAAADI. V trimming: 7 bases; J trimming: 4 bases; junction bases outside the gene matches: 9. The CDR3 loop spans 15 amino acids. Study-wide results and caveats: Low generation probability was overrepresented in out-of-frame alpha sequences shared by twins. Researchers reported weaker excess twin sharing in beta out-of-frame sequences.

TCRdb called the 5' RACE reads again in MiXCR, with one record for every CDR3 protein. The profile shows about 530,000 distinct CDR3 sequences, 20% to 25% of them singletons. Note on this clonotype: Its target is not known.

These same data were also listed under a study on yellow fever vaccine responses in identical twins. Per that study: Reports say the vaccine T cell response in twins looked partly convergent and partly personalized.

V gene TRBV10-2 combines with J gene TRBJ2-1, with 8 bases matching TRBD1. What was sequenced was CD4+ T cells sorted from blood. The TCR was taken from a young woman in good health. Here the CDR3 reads CASTTGGLFYNEQFF. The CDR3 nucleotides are TGCGCCAGCACCACAGGGGGTCTTTTTTACAATGAGCAGTTCTTC.